This T cell receptor (beta chain) derives from a study of blood T cell repertoires in COVID-19. Turning to the study itself: PBMCs, B-cell-depleted T cells, or T cells were the source of the cDNA or gDNA that made up the material.

Data came from immunoSEQ multiplex PCR; TCRdb stores just in-frame clones and leaves some out. Of 93,000 or so clones in the sample, around nine tenths were seen once. Trimming removed 5 bases from V and 7 bases from J; junction bases left unmatched: 5. Germline values: CDR1 MNHEY, CDR2 SMNVEV (reference sequence). The CDR3 is made up of 15 amino acids. The sequencing sample was made of peripheral blood. The chain links TRBV27 to TRBJ2-1; TRBD2 matches at 13 bases. The sequence was collected from a man aged 50 to 59 in a cohort sampled during active COVID-19. CDR3 nucleotides: TGTGCCAGCAGTCCCCGGACTAGCGGGGGAAATGAGCAGTTCTTC. This sequence encodes CASSPRTSGGNEQFF.